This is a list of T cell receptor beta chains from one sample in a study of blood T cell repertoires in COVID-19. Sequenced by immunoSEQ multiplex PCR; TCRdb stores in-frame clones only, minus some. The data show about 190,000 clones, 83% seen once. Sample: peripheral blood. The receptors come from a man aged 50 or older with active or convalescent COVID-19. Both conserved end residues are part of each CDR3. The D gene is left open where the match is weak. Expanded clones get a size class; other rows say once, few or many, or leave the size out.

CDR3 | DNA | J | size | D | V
CASSARRDRRTGELFF | TGTGCCAGCAGCGCCCGGCGGGACAGAAGAACCGGGGAGCTGTTTTTT | TRBJ2-2 | - | - | TRBV7-3
CASSSTLSYEQYF | TGTGCCAGCAGTTCCACTCTTTCCTACGAGCAGTACTTC | TRBJ2-7 | - | - | TRBV27
CASSLGTGGIGELFF | TGTGCCAGCAGTTTAGGGACAGGGGGCATCGGGGAGCTGTTTTTT | TRBJ2-2 | - | TRBD1 | TRBV28
CASRRGQGTGEQYF | TGTGCCAGCAGACGCGGACAGGGAACGGGCGAGCAGTACTTC | TRBJ2-7 | - | TRBD1 | TRBV28
CAADGGKNIQYF | TGTGCCGCAGACGGGGGGAAAAACATTCAGTACTTC | TRBJ2-4 | few | TRBD2 | TRBV2
CASSAVGREASTDTQYF | TGTGCCAGCAGTGCCGTTGGGCGGGAGGCGTCCACAGATACGCAGTATTTT | TRBJ2-3 | - | TRBD2 | TRBV7-8
CASSLGTGPTEAFF | TGTGCCAGCAGCCTTGGGACAGGGCCCACTGAAGCTTTCTTT | TRBJ1-1 | once | TRBD1 | TRBV27
CAISESAGYTDTQYF | TGTGCCATCAGTGAGTCGGCGGGTTACACAGATACGCAGTATTTT | TRBJ2-3 | - | - | TRBV10-3
CASSKTSANTGELFF | TGTGCCAGCTCTAAGACTAGCGCGAACACCGGGGAGCTGTTTTTT | TRBJ2-2 | - | TRBD2 | TRBV27
CSVDSGMPAVYGYTF | TGCAGCGTTGATTCCGGGATGCCGGCGGTCTATGGCTACACCTTC | TRBJ1-2 | - | - | TRBV29-1
CATSRENDKLFF | TGTGCCACCAGCAGAGAAAACGATAAGCTTTTCTTT | TRBJ1-1 | - | - | TRBV15
CASSPDSSSYNEQFF | TGCGCCAGCAGCCCTGATTCTAGCTCCTACAATGAGCAGTTCTTC | TRBJ2-1 | once | - | TRBV5-1
CASSYGTVTYEQYF | TGTGCCAGCAGTTACGGGACAGTAACCTACGAGCAGTACTTC | TRBJ2-7 | - | TRBD1 | TRBV6-5
CASSGTSGRRAGYEQYF | TGTGCCAGCAGCGGGACTAGCGGGAGGAGGGCTGGGTACGAGCAGTACTTC | TRBJ2-7 | - | TRBD2 | TRBV7-2
CASSDGYSNSPLHF | TGTGCCAGCAGTGACGGGTATTCTAATTCACCCCTCCACTTT | TRBJ1-6 | - | - | TRBV2
CASSYSRSSLHF | TGTGCCAGCAGTTACTCGAGGTCATCCCTCCACTTT | TRBJ1-6 | - | - | TRBV6-5
CASSRRAMNTEAFF | TGTGCCAGCAGCCGCAGGGCCATGAACACTGAAGCTTTCTTT | TRBJ1-1 | few | - | TRBV9
CAISSTSGRAYSGQETQYF | TGTGCCATCAGTTCGACTAGCGGGAGGGCCTACTCGGGCCAAGAGACCCAGTACTTC | TRBJ2-5 | once | TRBD2 | TRBV10-3
CASTFNGEGSNQPQHF | TGTGCCAGCACCTTCAACGGGGAGGGGAGCAATCAGCCCCAGCATTTT | TRBJ1-5 | - | - | TRBV21-1
CASSRIPLTNYSNQPQHF | TGTGCCAGTAGTAGGATTCCCCTAACGAACTATAGCAATCAGCCCCAGCATTTT | TRBJ1-5 | - | - | TRBV19
CASSTNPSGNEKLFF | TGCGCCAGCAGCACGAACCCATCGGGGAATGAAAAACTGTTTTTT | TRBJ1-4 | - | - | TRBV5-1
CASSLEQGFLTEAFF | TGTGCCAGCAGCCTCGAACAGGGATTCTTGACTGAAGCTTTCTTT | TRBJ1-1 | - | - | TRBV11-2
CASSATGGSGELFF | TGCGCCAGCAGCGCGACAGGGGGCTCCGGGGAGCTGTTTTTT | TRBJ2-2 | once | TRBD1 | TRBV5-1
CSVEDRANYNSPLHF | TGCAGCGTTGAAGATCGAGCCAACTATAATTCACCCCTCCACTTT | TRBJ1-6 | - | - | TRBV29-1
CASSDLGGSNTEAFF | TGTGCCAGTAGTGACCTGGGAGGGTCGAACACTGAAGCTTTCTTT | TRBJ1-1 | - | - | TRBV19
CASSPRREEQYF | TGTGCCAGCTCACCACGGAGGGAGGAGCAGTACTTC | TRBJ2-7 | - | - | TRBV18
CASSPIARPYEQYF | TGTGCCAGCAGCCCGATAGCCCGCCCCTACGAGCAGTACTTC | TRBJ2-7 | - | - | TRBV13
CASSQGLVAKNIQYF | TGTGCCAGCAGTCAAGGACTTGTAGCCAAAAACATTCAGTACTTC | TRBJ2-4 | - | - | TRBV2
CASSLPRGTGRSPLHF | TGTGCCAGCAGCCTACCTCGGGGGACAGGGAGGTCACCCCTCCACTTT | TRBJ1-6 | few | TRBD1 | TRBV5-4
CASSSTGQTYEQYF | TGTGCCAGCTCATCTACGGGACAAACATACGAGCAGTACTTC | TRBJ2-7 | - | - | TRBV18
CSAYGGGYTF | TGCAGTGCCTATGGGGGCGGCTACACCTTC | TRBJ1-2 | - | - | TRBV20-1
CASSLSLGNTIYF | TGTGCCAGCAGTTTATCTCTAGGAAACACCATATATTTT | TRBJ1-3 | - | - | TRBV12-3/TRBV12-4
CSVGGTYEQYF | TGCAGCGTGGGGGGGACCTACGAGCAGTACTTC | TRBJ2-7 | medium-sized | TRBD2 | TRBV29-1
CASSFGGGLSTEAFF | TGCGCCAGCAGCTTTGGAGGCGGCTTGTCCACTGAAGCTTTCTTT | TRBJ1-1 | - | - | TRBV5-1
CSVAGTANEKLFF | TGCAGCGTTGCAGGGACAGCTAATGAAAAACTGTTTTTT | TRBJ1-4 | - | TRBD1 | TRBV29-1